Below are 29 T cell receptor beta chains sequenced from a single sample in a study of the immune and genomic landscape of osteosarcoma. Data came from immunoSEQ multiplex PCR; TCRdb stores just in-frame clones and leaves some out. The sample lists roughly 2,800 clones, approximately 80% occurring once. What was sequenced was metastatic tumor tissue from the lung. The receptors come from a woman under 30 with osteosarcoma.

Concerning this clone itself: This same CDR3 is encoded by further DNA sequences in the sample. This chain uses TRBV5-1 with TRBJ2-3, with 10 bases identical to TRBD2. CDR1 is SGHRS, CDR2 YFSETQ, per germline. Trimming removed 0 bases from V and 6 bases from J; junction bases left unmatched: 10. This CDR3 comprises 17 residues. CDR3 DNA sequence: TGCGCCAGCAGCTTGGGGCTAGCGGGGGCATTGGGGGATACGCAGTATTTT. It specifies CASSLGLAGALGDTQYF. The full variable domain, rest sourced from reference TRBV5-1 and TRBJ2-3, is KAGVTQTPRYLIKTRGQQVTLSCSPISGHRSVSWYQQTPGQGLQFLFEYFSETQRNKGNFPGRFSGRQFSNSRSEMNVSTLELGDSALYLCASSLGLAGALGDTQYFGPGTRLTVL.

In its sample, this clone was seen once. The chain links TRBV11-2 to TRBJ2-5; D is undetermined. CDR1 and CDR2 from the germline V gene are SGHAT and FQNNGV. The CDR3 consists of 13 residues. The ends were cut back, 6 bases at V and 4 bases at J, with 12 bases in the middle. This CDR3 reads CASSHLYPETQYF. The DNA of the CDR3 is TGTGCCAGCAGTCACCTCTATCCAGAGACCCAGTACTTC.

This rearrangement joins TRBV5-5 to TRBJ2-1, with TRBD2 matching 9 bases. This CDR3 contains 16 residues. Trimming cost V 0 bases and J 3 bases; bases outside gene matches: 4. From germline, CDR1 is SGHKS and CDR2 YYEKEE (reference sequence). The CDR3 sequence: CASSLVGSGGYNEQFF. The CDR3 DNA reads TGTGCCAGCAGCTTGGTGGGTAGCGGGGGCTACAATGAGCAGTTCTTC.

This clone came up a few times. V gene TRBV6-1 combines with J gene TRBJ2-7, with 10 bases that match TRBD2. The CDR3 contains 16 residues. Germline CDR1 MNHNS, CDR2 SASEGT. Trimming cost V 2 bases and J 5 bases; bases outside gene matches: 9. The CDR3 region is CASSEPTASGGNEQYF. The CDR3 DNA reads TGTGCCAGCAGTGAACCTACGGCTAGCGGGGGCAACGAGCAGTACTTC.

The gene calls are TRBV21-1 and TRBJ1-4. TRBV21-1 is reported as a pseudogene. This CDR3 has 15 amino acids. The CDR3 sequence: CASSRAGSSGEKLFF. The CDR3 DNA sequence: TGTGCCAGCAGCAGAGCAGGAAGCTCGGGCGAAAAACTGTTTTTT.

The chain is built from TRBV6-5 and TRBJ2-7; 10 nucleotides align to TRBD2. The CDR3 spans 15 residues. Trimming took 4 bases from V and 5 from J; bases not matched to a gene: 8. From germline, CDR1 is MNHEY and CDR2 SVGAGI. The DNA of the CDR3 is TGTGCCAGCAGTTCCTTAGCGGGGGGCGGCCACGAGCAGTACTTC. Its translation: CASSSLAGGGHEQYF.

The V call is TRBV9, the J call TRBJ2-2; 8 positions agree with TRBD1. CDR1 and CDR2 from the germline V gene are SGDLS and YYNGEE. V was pared by 4 bases and J by 3 bases, with 2 bases of the junction left unmatched. The length of the CDR3 is 14 residues. This CDR3 reads CASSQTGDTGELFF. As DNA, the CDR3 is TGTGCCAGCAGCCAGACAGGGGACACCGGGGAGCTGTTTTTT.

The rearrangement joins TRBV4-1 to TRBJ1-1; a weak D match, TRBD1 (6 bases). The CDR3 sequence is 16 residues long. The V gene lost 3 bases and the J gene lost 5 bases, with 19 bases spanning the gap. The germline V gene has CDR1 MGHRA and CDR2 YSYEKL. This chain's CDR3 is CASSHPRWGARTEAFF. In DNA, the CDR3 is TGCGCCAGCAGCCACCCAAGGTGGGGGGCGCGGACTGAAGCTTTCTTT.

The V and J genes are TRBV6-1 and TRBJ2-5; 7 bases align to TRBD1. The CDR3 sequence is 15 residues long. The trim removed 3 bases at V and 4 bases at J, leaving 8 bases unmatched. Looked up from germline, CDR1 is MNHNS and CDR2 is SASEGT. The CDR3 protein is CASSERTGEAETQYF. The CDR3 nucleotides are TGTGCCAGCAGTGAGCGGACAGGTGAAGCAGAGACCCAGTACTTC.

The chain couples TRBV2 to TRBJ2-7; 8 nucleotides align to TRBD2. CDR1 and CDR2 (germline): SNHLY, FYNNEI. V lost 6 bases and J lost 2; bases outside the gene matches: 6. The CDR3 runs 14 residues. The CDR3 DNA sequence: TGTGCCAGCAGGACCAGAGCGGGGGCCTACGAGCAGTACGTC. Translating it yields CASRTRAGAYEQYV.

This clone was detected once. The chain recombines TRBV5-4 with TRBJ2-5; 7 positions match TRBD2. Germline CDR1 is SGHNT and CDR2 is YYREEE (reference sequence). Unmatched junction bases numbered 3, after V lost 0 bases and J lost 1 base. This CDR3 contains 15 residues. As DNA, the CDR3 is TGTGCCAGCAGCTTGGTCGCGGGAGCCCAAGAGACCCAGTACTTC. Its protein product is CASSLVAGAQETQYF.

This chain uses TRBV27 with TRBJ1-1; D remains unclear. V lost 3 bases and J 4 bases, leaving 18 bases between the germline ends. The CDR3 length is 16 residues. CDR1 and CDR2 (germline): MNHEY, SMNVEV (reference sequence). CDR3: CASSFGLKRNSTEAFF. The CDR3 DNA follows: TGTGCCAGCAGTTTTGGCCTCAAGAGGAATTCCACTGAAGCTTTCTTT.

V usage is TRBV30 and J usage is TRBJ1-5, with 9 bases that match TRBD1. The CDR3 is 17 amino acids. The germline CDR1 and CDR2 sequences are GTSNPN and SVGIG (reference sequence). V lost 0 bases, J lost 1 base, and 7 bases stayed unmatched. The CDR3 spells CAWSVWTGDGSNQPQHF. In nucleotides, the CDR3 is TGTGCCTGGAGTGTATGGACAGGGGATGGGAGCAATCAGCCCCAGCATTTT.

V usage is TRBV5-5 and J usage is TRBJ1-4, with no clear D. Germline V lookup: CDR1 SGHKS, CDR2 YYEKEE (reference sequence). This CDR3 spans 14 amino acids. Trimming removed 0 bases from V and 4 bases from J, with 7 bases in between. The CDR3 spells CASSLGGNNEKLFF. The CDR3 DNA is TGTGCCAGCAGCTTGGGCGGGAATAATGAAAAACTGTTTTTT.

This chain uses TRBV6-1 with TRBJ2-7; the D gene is possibly TRBD1 (5 bases). The germline CDR1 and CDR2 sequences are MNHNS and SASEGT. The CDR3 contains 12 residues. The germline V and J ends were trimmed by 8 bases and 3 bases, with 11 bases remaining between them. The CDR3 loop is CASLGQVYEQYF. The CDR3 region has the DNA TGTGCCAGCTTGGGGCAGGTCTACGAGCAGTACTTC.

This chain connects TRBV30 to TRBJ1-6, with D tentatively TRBD1 (5 bases). The CDR3 has 15 residues. The germline V gene encodes CDR1 GTSNPN and CDR2 SVGIG (reference sequence). The V and J ends lost 3 bases and 5 bases respectively, with 14 bases between them. The CDR3 DNA sequence: TGTGCCTGGAGCCTGGGCGACAGAGATAATTCACCCCTCCACTTT. It is translated as CAWSLGDRDNSPLHF.

The gene calls are TRBV7-3 and TRBJ2-2; D unresolved. CDR1 and CDR2 from the germline V gene are SGHTA and FQGTGA. V lost 5 bases and J lost 6, with 7 bases in between. The CDR3 runs to 12 residues. CDR3 protein: CASSISPGELFF. Written as DNA, the CDR3 is TGTGCCAGCAGCATAAGTCCCGGGGAGCTGTTTTTT.

V gene TRBV6-4 combines with J gene TRBJ1-2; weak D call: TRBD1 (6 bases). V shed 6 bases and J shed 4 bases, with 15 bases lying between them. The germline V gene has CDR1 MRHNA and CDR2 SNTAGT. The CDR3 is 14 amino acids. The CDR3 bases are TGTGCCAGCAGGGAAAAACAGGGTCGCTATGGCTACACCTTC. It yields the protein CASREKQGRYGYTF.

The rearrangement uses TRBV15 and TRBJ2-5; 10 positions agree with TRBD2. V shed 1 base and J 6 bases; nucleotides not matched to a gene: 8. Germline assignment: CDR1 LNHNV and CDR2 YYDKDF (reference sequence). The CDR3 consists of 16 residues. The CDR3 here is CATSRGSAGGPQTQYF. In DNA form, the CDR3 reads TGTGCCACCAGCAGAGGCTCAGCGGGGGGGCCACAGACCCAGTACTTC.

This chain connects TRBV10-3 to TRBJ1-2; D is unresolved. The germline CDR1 and CDR2 sequences are ENHRY and SYGVKD. V was clipped by 0 bases and J by 2 bases, with 7 bases between them. The CDR3 has 14 amino acids. The CDR3 spells CAISESQFNYGYTF. CDR3 DNA: TGTGCCATCAGTGAGTCGCAGTTCAACTATGGCTACACCTTC.

J is TRBJ1-1 and V is TRBV2, with no clear D. Trimming removed 8 bases at V and 5 bases at J, with 9 bases between. This CDR3 is 11 amino acids long. CDR1 is SNHLY, CDR2 FYNNEI, per germline. CDR3 protein: CASLQVTEAFF. The CDR3 coding sequence is TGTGCCAGCCTTCAAGTGACTGAAGCTTTCTTT.

The chain links TRBV9 to TRBJ2-6, with 8 nucleotides matching TRBD1. The V gene end was trimmed by 0 bases and the J gene end by 3 bases; junction bases not matched to a gene: 8. The CDR3 runs 18 residues. Germline V gives CDR1 SGDLS, CDR2 YYNGEE. The CDR3 protein is CASSVALQGAYGANVLTF. In DNA, the CDR3 is TGTGCCAGCAGCGTAGCGCTGCAGGGGGCGTATGGGGCCAACGTCCTGACTTTC. The complete variable domain, with remaining parts taken from reference TRBV9 and TRBJ2-6, reads DSGVTQTPKHLITATGQRVTLRCSPRSGDLSVYWYQQSLDQGLQFLIQYYNGEERAKGNILERFSAQQFPDLHSELNLSSLELGDSALYFCASSVALQGAYGANVLTFGAGSRLTVL.

This clone was detected once. The V and J genes are TRBV6-1 and TRBJ1-2; D is uncertain. Germline CDR1 is MNHNS and CDR2 is SASEGT. The germline V and J ends were trimmed by 10 bases and 1 base, with 13 bases remaining between them. The CDR3 has 13 residues. CDR3 amino acids: CAIRTQDNYGYTF. Here the CDR3 DNA reads TGTGCCATACGGACTCAGGATAACTATGGCTACACCTTC.

V is TRBV12-5 and J is TRBJ2-5; D gene uncertain. CDR3 length: 11 amino acids. Trimming shortened V by 7 bases and J by 4 bases, and 7 bases separated the two germline ends. Per the germline V gene, CDR1 is LGHNT and CDR2 is FRNRAP. The CDR3 loop reads CASETAETQYF. DNA of the CDR3: TGTGCTAGTGAAACCGCAGAGACCCAGTACTTC.

This clone was observed a handful of times. The V gene is TRBV6-5, the J gene TRBJ2-5, with a weak D call TRBD2 (5 bases). Trimming took 0 bases from V and 5 from J, leaving 10 bases between them. CDR3 length equals 14 residues. CDR1 MNHEY and CDR2 SVGAGI come from the germline V gene. The CDR3: CASSYSRGKETQYF. The CDR3 DNA sequence: TGTGCCAGCAGTTACTCGAGAGGGAAGGAGACCCAGTACTTC.

This chain uses TRBV12-5 with TRBJ2-1; 9 bases fit TRBD2. Looked up from germline, CDR1 is LGHNT and CDR2 is FRNRAP. CDR3 length: 16 amino acids. J was trimmed by 8 bases and V by 5 bases; bases with no gene match: 13. DNA for the CDR3: TGTGCTAGTGGTCCTCCGGGGCTAGCGGGGTTCGATGAGCAGTTCTTC. Translating it yields CASGPPGLAGFDEQFF.

The chain joins TRBV19 to TRBJ1-1; 8 bases agree with TRBD1. Trimming cost V 5 bases and J 4 bases; bases outside gene matches: 9. Per germline, CDR1 LNHDA and CDR2 SQIVND (reference sequence). The length of the CDR3 is 15 residues. The CDR3 is CASSLGQGWGTEAFF. DNA for the CDR3: TGTGCCAGTAGTCTAGGACAGGGTTGGGGCACTGAAGCTTTCTTT. The complete variable domain, with remaining parts taken from reference TRBV19 and TRBJ1-1, reads DGGITQSPKYLFRKEGQNVTLSCEQNLNHDAMYWYRQDPGQGLRLIYYSQIVNDFQKGDIAEGYSVSREKKESFPLTVTSAQKNPTAFYLCASSLGQGWGTEAFFGQGTRLTVV.

J is TRBJ2-7 and V is TRBV19; TRBD2 matches 9 bases. The CDR3 is made up of 14 amino acids. The V gene's germline CDR1 is LNHDA and CDR2 SQIVND (reference sequence). V shed 4 bases, J shed 3 bases, and the junction held 4 bases outside the gene matches. CDR3: CASSKLAGYYEQYF. As DNA, the CDR3 is TGTGCCAGTAGTAAGCTAGCGGGGTACTACGAGCAGTACTTC.

The V gene is TRBV14, the J gene TRBJ1-3, with a tentative D call TRBD1 (5 bases). CDR1 and CDR2 (germline): SGHDN, FVKESK. This CDR3 has 17 amino acids. V was shortened by 2 bases and J by 0 bases, with 14 bases between the two germline ends. The CDR3 region is CASSQTEGRTSGNTIYF. The DNA of the CDR3 is TGTGCCAGCAGCCAAACCGAGGGGCGAACCTCTGGAAACACCATATATTTT.